This T cell receptor (beta chain) is drawn from a study of spatial heterogeneity in lung cancer. Trimming took off 3 bases at V and 6 bases at J, with 11 bases between the two ends. The CDR3 extends over 13 amino acids. Germline V gene data show CDR1 as DFQATT and CDR2 as SNEGSKA (reference sequence). Study observations and caveats: Tumor mutation counts were tracked by expanded intratumoral alpha and beta TCR counts.

This sample's time point: sample taken at primary tumor resection. The donors were fewer than 80 patients with non-small cell lung cancer that was early-stage and untreated. Unique molecular identifiers, one per molecule, were present on every TCR cDNA molecule. Each CDR3 protein is one row after TCRdb ran MiXCR on the 5' RACE reads. The table records 23,000 or so distinct CDR3 sequences, about 6.8% of them present only once. This clonotype occurred many times. Its cognate antigen is unknown. This TCR was recovered from a male donor with early-stage non-small cell lung cancer. The sequencing used lung tumor tissue, collected at surgery. This chain links TRBV20-1 with TRBJ1-4, with unresolved D. CDR3 nucleotide sequence: TGCAGTGCTAGTCGGCAGCCGGATGAAAAACTGTTTTTT. Protein product: CSASRQPDEKLFF.